This TCR beta chain emerged from a study of cytomegalovirus exposure and HLA in healthy donors. The CDR3 spans 15 residues. The V end lost 5 bases, the J end lost 2 bases, and 10 bases lay between the germline ends. Germline CDR1 reads MNHNS; CDR2 reads SASEGT. Study conclusions and caveats: Reports indicate that TCR beta sequences accurately predicted the HLA-A and HLA-B alleles of most subjects. Reports indicated that the classifier achieved high specificity and sensitivity in diagnosing cytomegalovirus status.

A word on this clone: The antigen remains unidentified.

The primer mix had 60 Vbeta and 13 Jbeta primers. The protocol was immunoSEQ multiplex PCR, while the TCRdb copy is restricted to in-frame clones and leaves out a portion. The sample has tens of thousands of clones, 6.5% to 8% seen once. This sequence was found in a man aged 50 to 59 in good health and CMV-seronegative. The sequencing input was PBMCs. This chain uses TRBV6-1 with TRBJ2-6; possible D gene TRBD1, 6 bases. DNA of the CDR3: TGTGCCAGCAGTTCCGGACAGACTGGGGCCAACGTCCTGACTTTC. Encoded protein: CASSSGQTGANVLTF.